These 20 T cell receptor beta chains were all obtained from the same sample, sequenced in a study of T cell repertoires in cytomegalovirus infection. TCRdb independently ran MiXCR on the reads; one entry per CDR3 protein. This sample has approximately 290,000 distinct CDR3 sequences, with roughly 25% found just once. Specimen: PBMCs. The receptors originated from a human donor in good health (CMV status not recorded). Some clones in this sample may be carry-over from other donors' samples.

This clonotype was found a few times. This chain joins TRBV6-2 or TRBV6-3 and TRBJ2-5; D uncertain. The CDR3 is made up of 14 amino acids. Germline V gene data show CDR1 as MNHEY and CDR2 as SVGEGT. V dropped 2 bases and J dropped 0 bases, with 7 bases sitting between them. DNA for the CDR3: TGTGCCAGCAGTTACGCGCCGTACCAAGAGACCCAGTACTTC. Protein sequence: CASSYAPYQETQYF.

A single count supports this clonotype. The rearrangement links TRBV7-9 to TRBJ1-2, with 10 nucleotides matching TRBD1. This CDR3 has 15 amino acids. CDR1 SEHNR and CDR2 FQNEAQ come from the germline V gene (reference sequence). Unmatched junction bases numbered 9, after V lost 4 bases and J lost 7 bases. CDR3 sequence: CASSSLTGGSSGYTF. In DNA form, the CDR3 reads TGTGCCAGCAGCTCCTTGACAGGGGGCTCATCTGGCTACACCTTC.

This clonotype has ten or more counts. The chain combines TRBV7-2 with TRBJ2-7, with D possibly being TRBD1 (6 bases). The CDR3 loop spans 14 amino acids. V was trimmed by 1 base and J by 2 bases, leaving 9 bases between them. Germline loops: CDR1 SGHTA, CDR2 FQGNSA. The CDR3 sequence is CASSLDRATYEQYF. The CDR3 DNA reads as TGTGCCAGCAGCTTAGACAGGGCTACCTACGAGCAGTACTTC.

This clonotype was picked up a small number of times. The J gene is TRBJ1-3, the V gene TRBV20-1; D possibly corresponds to TRBD1 (5 bases). The CDR3 runs 13 residues. Per germline, CDR1 DFQATT and CDR2 SNEGSKA (reference sequence). The V and J ends lost 3 bases and 6 bases respectively, with 12 bases between them. This chain's CDR3 is CSASIGVENTIYF. CDR3 nucleotides: TGCAGTGCTAGTATAGGGGTGGAAAACACCATATATTTT.

This clonotype occurred a few times. This chain joins TRBV7-2 and TRBJ2-3; D not certain. Between the trimmed V and J ends, which lost 3 bases and 7 bases, there was a span of 20 bases. Germline CDR1 is SGHTA and CDR2 is FQGNSA. The CDR3 totals 16 residues. The CDR3 bases are TGTGCCAGCAGCTTGAACATAATCACGGGCGGAAATACGCAGTATTTT. This codes for CASSLNIITGGNTQYF.

V usage is TRBV12-3 or TRBV12-4 and J usage is TRBJ2-5; D may correspond to TRBD1 or TRBD2 (5 bases each). Trimming stripped 6 bases from V and 4 bases from J, with 12 bases between. CDR3 length: 13 residues. CDR3 amino acids: CASSPGTGETQYF. The DNA of the CDR3 is TGTGCCAGCAGCCCCGGGACCGGAGAGACCCAGTACTTC.

This rearrangement joins TRBV11-2 to TRBJ2-1; 8 nucleotides align to TRBD1. The CDR3 extends over 15 amino acids. The V segment lost 5 bases and the J segment 4 bases; nucleotides outside the gene matches: 7. Germline-derived CDR1 and CDR2 are SGHAT and FQNNGV. CDR3 sequence (DNA): TGTGCCAGCAGCCATACAGGGGGTTCGTACAATGAGCAGTTCTTC. Amino acid sequence: CASSHTGGSYNEQFF.

There are a few counts of this clonotype. The rearrangement joins TRBV7-9 to TRBJ1-5; 10 bases agree with TRBD1. The CDR3 is 15 amino acids. The junction had 8 bases not matched to a gene; V was cut back by 5 bases and J by 7 bases. The germline V gene has CDR1 SEHNR and CDR2 FQNEAQ (reference sequence). DNA for the CDR3: TGTGCCAGCAGCCCGCTGACAGGGGGCGGACAGCCCCAGCATTTT. Translation: CASSPLTGGGQPQHF.

This clonotype was detected many times. The gene calls are TRBV7-9 and TRBJ1-4; D perhaps matches TRBD1 (5 bases). The ends were cut back, 0 bases at V and 8 bases at J, with 10 bases in the middle. Germline loops: CDR1 SEHNR, CDR2 FQNEAQ (reference sequence). The CDR3 totals 14 residues. The CDR3 DNA reads as TGTGCCAGCAGCTTAGCCAGGGACGGAGAAAAACTGTTTTTT. Its translation: CASSLARDGEKLFF.

V usage is TRBV7-9 and J usage is TRBJ2-7; D remains unclear. V lost 2 bases, J lost 7 bases, and 6 bases lay in between. The germline V gene has CDR1 SEHNR and CDR2 FQNEAQ (reference sequence). This CDR3 contains 11 residues. The CDR3 loop is CASSLIQEQYF. In DNA form, the CDR3 reads TGTGCCAGCAGCTTAATTCAGGAGCAGTACTTC.

This chain uses TRBV12-3 or TRBV12-4 with TRBJ2-5, with 10 bases fitting TRBD2. The CDR3 is 16 residues long. The J segment lost 5 bases and the V segment lost 1 base, leaving 7 bases of the junction unmatched. CDR3 amino acids: CASSLGVAGGGETQYF. The CDR3, as DNA: TGTGCCAGCAGTTTAGGAGTAGCGGGAGGCGGGGAGACCCAGTACTTC.

This chain uses TRBV6-6 with TRBJ1-4; D may be TRBD1 (6 bases). Per germline, CDR1 MNHNY and CDR2 SVGAGI (reference sequence). Trimming took 3 bases from V and 2 from J, leaving 10 bases between them. There are 15 residues in the CDR3. CDR3 protein: CASSYVDSTNEKLFF. For the CDR3, the DNA is TGTGCCAGCAGTTATGTGGACAGTACTAATGAAAAACTGTTTTTT.

The chain links TRBV20-1 to TRBJ2-3; 10 bases are a match to TRBD2. The junction had 10 bases not matched to a gene; V was cut back by 6 bases and J by 4 bases. This CDR3 spans 15 amino acids. CDR1 is DFQATT, CDR2 SNEGSKA, per germline (reference sequence). The CDR3 bases are TGCAGTGCAGCTGCACTAGCGGGGTTTTCAGATACGCAGTATTTT. Translation gives CSAAALAGFSDTQYF.

This clonotype appeared a single time. V usage is TRBV5-1 and J usage is TRBJ2-3, with D perhaps matching TRBD1 (6 bases). The CDR3 has 13 residues. Per the germline V gene, CDR1 is SGHRS and CDR2 is YFSETQ. V lost 4 bases, J lost 4 bases, and 10 bases lay in between. CDR3 protein: CASSHRAPDTQYF. Written as DNA, the CDR3 is TGCGCCAGCAGCCACAGGGCCCCAGATACGCAGTATTTT.

This clonotype has ten or more counts. The J gene is TRBJ2-3, the V gene TRBV7-2; 11 positions match TRBD2. Germline CDR1 and CDR2: SGHTA and FQGNSA. The CDR3 contains 15 residues. V lost 1 base to trimming and J lost 4 bases; unmatched junction nucleotides: 1. The CDR3 protein is CASSLVAGGPDTQYF. The CDR3 DNA sequence: TGTGCCAGCAGCTTAGTAGCGGGGGGGCCAGATACGCAGTATTTT.

As concerns this clonotype: A read error may explain this, as a much larger clone is one base away. The genes are TRBV7-2 and TRBJ2-3, with D perhaps TRBD2 (6 bases). The CDR3 contains 14 residues. Germline V CDR1 and CDR2: SGHTA, FQGNSA. CDR3 bases: TGTGCCAGCAACTTAGAGCGGGCTTTACTGGAGCAGTATTTT. Residues: CASNLERALLEQYF.

This chain joins TRBV7-2 and TRBJ2-7; D uncertain. V lost 2 bases and J lost 1, with 12 bases in between. The germline V gene has CDR1 SGHTA and CDR2 FQGNSA. This CDR3 has 15 amino acids. The CDR3 coding sequence is TGTGCCAGCAGCTTAAGGGATAGTCTTTCCTACGAGCAGTACTTC. Translated: CASSLRDSLSYEQYF.

This clonotype was seen more than once but under ten times. The rearrangement links TRBV28 to TRBJ1-2; 10 nucleotides line up with TRBD1. Germline V lookup: CDR1 MDHEN, CDR2 SYDVKM. The V gene end was trimmed by 7 bases and the J gene end by 7 bases; junction bases not matched to a gene: 9. The CDR3 sequence is 14 residues long. The CDR3 here is CASTSTGGVIGYTF. CDR3 nucleotides: TGTGCCAGCACATCGACAGGGGGCGTGATTGGCTACACCTTC.

In this sample, this clonotype turned up a few times. The J gene is TRBJ1-2, the V gene TRBV28; 9 nucleotides agree with TRBD1. V gave up 4 bases and J gave up 0 bases; unmatched junction bases: 9. Germline V gene data show CDR1 as MDHEN and CDR2 as SYDVKM. The CDR3 contains 17 residues. CDR3 nucleotides: TGTGCCAGCAGTTCCCCGGACAGGGGACCTACTAACTATGGCTACACCTTC. It codes for CASSSPDRGPTNYGYTF.

The J gene is TRBJ2-7, the V gene TRBV29-1, with D uncertain. Germline loops: CDR1 SQVTM, CDR2 ANQGSEA. The germline V and J ends were trimmed by 3 bases and 5 bases, with 8 bases remaining between them. The CDR3 runs 11 residues. CDR3 DNA: TGCAGCGTTGATGGTGGCGACGAGCAGTACTTC. Amino acids: CSVDGGDEQYF.